This passage covers 11 T cell receptor beta chains from one sample sequenced in a study of T cell responses to AZD1222 COVID-19 vaccine. Repertoires were generated with immunoSEQ multiplex PCR, while TCRdb's copy carries only in-frame clones and drops some. The sample has 180,000 or so clones, roughly 94% seen once. Specimen: peripheral blood, collected 28 days after the second AZD1222 dose. These receptor sequences come from an adult who received the AZD1222 COVID-19 vaccine.

CDR3 DNA: TGTGCCAGCAGCGCCGGGACCGGGGAGACCCAGTACTTC. The encoded protein is CASSAGTGETQYF. The genes are TRBV5-4 and TRBJ2-5; possibly TRBD1 or TRBD2 for D (5 bases each). This CDR3 has 13 amino acids. Trimming shortened V by 4 bases and J by 5 bases, and 12 bases separated the two germline ends. Germline V gene sequence: CDR1 SGHNT, CDR2 YYREEE (reference sequence).

This sequence joins TRBV7-2 and TRBJ1-4, with 7 bases fitting TRBD1. Germline CDR1 and CDR2: SGHTA and FQGNSA. The J segment lost 8 bases and the V segment lost 4 bases, leaving 7 bases of the junction unmatched. CDR3 length equals 14 residues. The CDR3 here is CASSSPGQREKLFF. The CDR3 DNA reads as TGTGCCAGCAGCTCGCCGGGACAGCGAGAAAAACTGTTTTTT.

V is TRBV12-3 or TRBV12-4 and J is TRBJ2-1; 11 bases fit TRBD2. The V gene end was trimmed by 8 bases and the J gene end by 8 bases; junction bases not matched to a gene: 5. CDR3 length equals 13 residues. This chain's CDR3 is CASVAGGPYEQFF. The CDR3 bases are TGTGCCAGCGTAGCGGGGGGGCCTTATGAGCAGTTCTTC.

This chain links TRBV6-6 with TRBJ1-3; D is perhaps TRBD1 (6 bases). Germline V CDR1 and CDR2: MNHNY, SVGAGI (reference sequence). V was pared by 5 bases and J by 0 bases, with 8 bases between. There are 14 residues in the CDR3. CDR3 bases: TGTGCCAGCAGTACAGGGAGCTCTGGAAACACCATATATTTT. Protein product: CASSTGSSGNTIYF.

V and J are TRBV5-1 and TRBJ2-7; 11 nucleotides line up with TRBD2. Germline lookup yields CDR1 SGHRS and CDR2 YFSETQ. V lost 3 bases and J lost 5; bases outside the gene matches: 10. The CDR3 spans 16 residues. CDR3 DNA: TGCGCCAGCAGCTCCCGCACTAGCGGGAGTTGGGACGAGCAGTACTTC. Translation: CASSSRTSGSWDEQYF.

This clone was picked up one time. This rearrangement joins TRBV30 to TRBJ1-5; 7 positions match TRBD1. There are 17 residues in the CDR3. The trim removed 3 bases at V and 6 bases at J, leaving 17 bases unmatched. From germline, CDR1 is GTSNPN and CDR2 SVGIG (reference sequence). CDR3 residues: CAWSVGQDSPQGQPQHF. CDR3 DNA sequence: TGTGCCTGGAGCGTTGGACAGGATAGCCCTCAGGGTCAGCCCCAGCATTTT.

The chain recombines TRBV7-2 with TRBJ2-1, with TRBD1 as a possible D gene (6 bases). Trimming took off 5 bases at V and 4 bases at J, with 12 bases between the two ends. CDR3 size: 14 residues. CDR1 and CDR2 (germline): SGHTA, FQGNSA. The CDR3 spells CASSLEDSYNEQFF. The CDR3 DNA is TGTGCCAGCAGCCTGGAGGACAGTTACAATGAGCAGTTCTTC.

The chain employs TRBV29-1 and TRBJ1-1; TRBD1 agrees at 9 bases. Germline trimming cut 7 bases from V and 1 base from J; bases unmatched to any gene: 7. CDR1 is SQVTM, CDR2 ANQGSEA, per germline. There are 14 residues in the CDR3. CDR3 residues: CSARRGQGNTEAFF. CDR3 DNA: TGCAGCGCCCGGCGGGGACAGGGGAACACTGAAGCTTTCTTT.

This clone was seen just once. The chain links TRBV7-9 to TRBJ2-1; TRBD1 might be the D (6 bases). Germline-derived CDR1 and CDR2 are SEHNR and FQNEAQ (reference sequence). This CDR3 comprises 15 residues. The V gene lost 5 bases and the J gene lost 5 bases, with 16 bases spanning the gap. The CDR3 reads CASSPRQVADNEQFF. The CDR3 coding sequence is TGTGCCAGCAGCCCAAGACAGGTGGCCGACAATGAGCAGTTCTTC.

This clone was detected only once. V and J are TRBV5-1 and TRBJ1-2; 7 bases agree with TRBD1. This CDR3 spans 13 amino acids. Unmatched junction bases numbered 7, after V lost 4 bases and J lost 7 bases. Per the germline V gene, CDR1 is SGHRS and CDR2 is YFSETQ. Here the CDR3 reads CASSPDRESGYTF. In nucleotides, the CDR3 is TGCGCCAGCAGCCCTGACAGGGAATCTGGCTACACCTTC.

The chain recombines TRBV28 with TRBJ2-5; 7 bases fit TRBD2. Trimming removed 5 bases from V and 5 bases from J; junction bases left unmatched: 17. The CDR3 has 17 residues. CDR1 is MDHEN, CDR2 SYDVKM, per germline. The CDR3: CASSAFGSQRGRETQYF. For the CDR3, the DNA is TGTGCCAGCAGTGCATTCGGTTCCCAGCGGGGCAGGGAGACCCAGTACTTC.